One sample yielded the 24 T cell receptor beta chains listed below, sequenced in a study of control samples from healthy donors and cancer patients. Libraries were prepared by immunoSEQ multiplex PCR; TCRdb keeps only in-frame clonotypes and omits some of them. The data contain tens of thousands of clones, 75% to 90% of them singletons. The sample consisted of blood. Receptors originate from a man aged 45-65 years in good health.

This clone was observed once. V gene TRBV6-5 combines with J gene TRBJ1-3; maybe TRBD1 (6 bases). Trimming took 6 bases from V and 0 from J, leaving 12 bases between them. CDR3 size: 15 residues. CDR1 is MNHEY, CDR2 SVGAGI, per germline. The DNA of the CDR3 is TGTGCCAGCAGCGACGGACAGAACTCTGGAAACACCATATATTTT. Protein: CASSDGQNSGNTIYF.

The genes are TRBV19 and TRBJ2-7; D gene unclear. The germline gives CDR1 LNHDA, CDR2 SQIVND (reference sequence). The CDR3 is 16 amino acids. The V and J ends lost 5 bases and 6 bases respectively, with 23 bases between them. CDR3 DNA: TGTGCCAGTAGTTCATGTCCCGCCGGTTCCCCTTGCGAGCAGTACTTC. It yields the protein CASSSCPAGSPCEQYF. The entire variable domain, with the rest obtained from reference TRBV19 and TRBJ2-7, is as follows: DGGITQSPKYLFRKEGQNVTLSCEQNLNHDAMYWYRQDPGQGLRLIYYSQIVNDFQKGDIAEGYSVSREKKESFPLTVTSAQKNPTAFYLCASSSCPAGSPCEQYFGPGTRLTVT.

In its sample, this clone was seen a few times. The rearrangement uses TRBV19 and TRBJ2-7, with TRBD2 matching 10 bases. Germline assignment: CDR1 LNHDA and CDR2 SQIVND (reference sequence). Trimming removed 6 bases from V and 2 bases from J; junction bases left unmatched: 7. The CDR3 is 15 residues long. CDR3 region: CASSIGLAGAYEQYF. Written as DNA, the CDR3 is TGTGCCAGTAGCATTGGTCTAGCGGGGGCCTACGAGCAGTACTTC.

The chain recombines TRBV3-1 (or the pseudogene TRBV3-2) with TRBJ1-3; a weak D match, TRBD1 (5 bases). Germline V lookup: CDR1 LGHDT, CDR2 YNNKEL (reference sequence). V shed 5 bases and J shed 0 bases, with 14 bases lying between them. This CDR3 region has 16 residues. The CDR3: CASSNMGRHSGNTIYF. The CDR3 bases are TGTGCCAGCAGCAACATGGGGCGGCACTCTGGAAACACCATATATTTT.

V usage is TRBV5-6 and J usage is TRBJ2-3, with D unresolved. The germline CDR1 and CDR2 sequences are SGHDT and YYEEEE. V dropped 0 bases and J dropped 1 base, with 12 bases sitting between them. The length of the CDR3 is 16 residues. CDR3 loop: CASSLGLGFGTDTQYF. CDR3 bases: TGTGCCAGCAGCTTGGGGCTAGGTTTCGGCACAGATACGCAGTATTTT. Combining the CDR3 with reference TRBV5-6 and TRBJ2-3 gives the whole variable domain DAGVTQSPTHLIKTRGQQVTLRCSPKSGHDTVSWYQQALGQGPQFIFQYYEEEERQRGNFPDRFSGHQFPNYSSELNVNALLLGDSALYLCASSLGLGFGTDTQYFGPGTRLTVL.

This clone was seen a single time. V usage is TRBV19 and J usage is TRBJ2-1, with TRBD2 as a possible D gene (5 bases). The CDR3 totals 16 residues. The V end was cut by 5 bases, the J end by 2 bases, with 16 bases between. CDR1 and CDR2 (germline): LNHDA, SQIVND (reference sequence). The CDR3: CASSLSAGPTYNEQFF. CDR3 DNA: TGTGCCAGTAGTTTGTCGGCGGGTCCGACCTACAATGAGCAGTTCTTC.

This clone was picked up a small number of times. This chain connects TRBV30 to TRBJ2-2; 8 bases agree with TRBD1. Germline CDR1 and CDR2: GTSNPN and SVGIG (reference sequence). With V trimmed by 1 base and J by 1 base, 8 bases remained unmatched. There are 17 residues in the CDR3. The CDR3: CAWSERTGKGNTGELFF. CDR3 nucleotide sequence: TGTGCCTGGAGTGAAAGGACAGGGAAAGGGAACACCGGGGAGCTGTTTTTT.

The gene calls are TRBV18 and TRBJ2-7; TRBD1 agrees at 7 bases. The germline CDR1 and CDR2 sequences are KGHSH and LQKENI. The CDR3 is 13 amino acids. The V and J ends lost 2 bases and 6 bases, in that order; junction bases with no gene match: 4. CDR3 nucleotides: TGTGCCAGCTCACCAGGGACAGACGGCGAGCAGTACTTC. Translating it yields CASSPGTDGEQYF.

The genes are TRBV6-2 or TRBV6-3 and TRBJ2-1; 11 nucleotides agree with TRBD2. The V segment lost 7 bases and the J segment 6 bases; nucleotides outside the gene matches: 11. The CDR3 length is 16 residues. Germline CDR1 is MNHEY and CDR2 is SVGEGT. This CDR3 is CASTPLSLAGGNEQFF. CDR3 sequence (DNA): TGTGCCAGCACCCCCCTCTCGCTAGCGGGAGGCAATGAGCAGTTCTTC.

This chain connects TRBV19 to TRBJ1-1; D remains ambiguous. The germline V gene has CDR1 LNHDA and CDR2 SQIVND (reference sequence). This CDR3 has 12 amino acids. The V end was cut by 3 bases, the J end by 6 bases, with 8 bases between. In DNA form, the CDR3 reads TGTGCCAGTAGTATTTTAGGCGCTGAAGCTTTCTTT. Translation gives CASSILGAEAFF.

This clone was recorded a few times. This chain connects TRBV2 to TRBJ2-1; D is perhaps TRBD2 (5 bases). V was shortened by 6 bases and J by 12 bases, with 9 bases between the two germline ends. This CDR3 region has 10 residues. Germline assignment: CDR1 SNHLY and CDR2 FYNNEI. The CDR3 loop is CASRTGGQFF. The CDR3 nucleotides read TGTGCCAGCAGAACTGGAGGGCAGTTCTTC.

The chain carries TRBV14 and TRBJ1-5; 7 bases agree with TRBD1. The CDR3 loop spans 14 amino acids. Germline CDR1 is SGHDN and CDR2 is FVKESK. Trimming cost V 2 bases and J 4 bases; bases outside gene matches: 2. CDR3 loop: CASSQQGGNQPQHF. The CDR3, as DNA: TGTGCCAGCAGCCAACAGGGGGGGAATCAGCCCCAGCATTTT.

The DNA for the CDR3 is TGTGCCAGCAGTTACCAGGGGCGCGGTTACGAGCAGTACTTC. This sequence encodes CASSYQGRGYEQYF. The chain recombines TRBV6-2 or TRBV6-3 with TRBJ2-7; TRBD1 is a possible D gene (6 bases). V gave up 2 bases and J gave up 4 bases, with 12 bases separating them. Germline CDR1 and CDR2: MNHEY and SVGEGT. The CDR3 covers 14 residues.

V gene TRBV30 combines with J gene TRBJ1-6; possibly TRBD1 for D (6 bases). V lost 2 bases to trimming and J lost 3 bases, with 8 bases between them. In germline, CDR1 is GTSNPN, CDR2 SVGIG (reference sequence). This CDR3 contains 14 residues. As DNA, the CDR3 is TGTGCCTGGAGTTTGGACAGCTATAATTCACCCCTCCACTTT. Protein product: CAWSLDSYNSPLHF.

V and J are TRBV9 and TRBJ2-3; possibly TRBD1 for D (5 bases). Deletions cut 0 bases from V and 4 bases from J, with 12 bases between. The germline V gene has CDR1 SGDLS and CDR2 YYNGEE. The CDR3 contains 15 residues. For the CDR3, the DNA is TGTGCCAGCAGCGTAGGCAGGGTTGGCGCAGATACGCAGTATTTT. Translated, it gives CASSVGRVGADTQYF.

This clone was counted a single time. Sequence at one end of the junction differs from germline and may be a read error. The chain links TRBV28 to TRBJ2-7, with D unclear. Germline V lookup: CDR1 MDHEN, CDR2 SYDVKM. The CDR3 loop spans 14 amino acids. The CDR3 reads CTSSLAGYIYEQYF. DNA for the CDR3: TGTACCAGCAGTTTAGCAGGTTACATCTACGAGCAGTACTTC.

The chain is built from TRBV28 and TRBJ2-1; 11 positions match TRBD1. The CDR3 has 15 residues. From germline, CDR1 is MDHEN and CDR2 SYDVKM. The V gene end was trimmed by 5 bases and the J gene end by 4 bases; junction bases not matched to a gene: 4. DNA of the CDR3: TGTGCCAGCAGTGCCGGGACAGGGGGATACAATGAGCAGTTCTTC. Translation: CASSAGTGGYNEQFF.

This clone was seen just once. The chain is built from TRBV11-2 and TRBJ1-2, with 9 positions matching TRBD1. CDR3 length equals 14 residues. Germline V lookup: CDR1 SGHAT, CDR2 FQNNGV. The J segment lost 4 bases and the V segment lost 5 bases, leaving 5 bases of the junction unmatched. The CDR3: CASSTGTGSYGYTF. The CDR3 bases are TGTGCCAGCAGCACCGGGACAGGGTCCTATGGCTACACCTTC.

This clone was counted once. This rearrangement joins TRBV27 to TRBJ2-4, with TRBD1 matching over 11 bases. The CDR3 covers 17 residues. With V trimmed by 0 bases and J by 4 bases, 5 bases remained unmatched. CDR1 is MNHEY and CDR2 is SMNVEV in the germline V gene (reference sequence). The CDR3 DNA follows: TGTGCCAGCAGTTTATCCGCGTGGGACAGGGGGAAAAACATTCAGTACTTC. This codes for CASSLSAWDRGKNIQYF.

The rearrangement joins TRBV13 to TRBJ2-1; 13 bases are a match to TRBD2. CDR1 is PRHDT, CDR2 FYEKMQ, per germline (reference sequence). V lost 2 bases, J lost 10 bases, and 11 bases stayed unmatched. CDR3 length: 17 amino acids. CDR3 in DNA: TGTGCCAGCAGCTTATGGACTAGCGGGAGTTTTGGGGCGGAGCAGTTCTTC. Amino acid sequence: CASSLWTSGSFGAEQFF.

The chain couples TRBV19 to TRBJ1-5; D gene uncertain. The CDR3 has 14 residues. CDR1 LNHDA and CDR2 SQIVND come from the germline V gene (reference sequence). Trimming removed 4 bases at V and 2 bases at J, with 9 bases between. The CDR3 DNA reads TGTGCCAGTAGTAGGGGTGGCGGCAATCAGCCCCAGCATTTT. Protein sequence: CASSRGGGNQPQHF.

DNA for the CDR3: TGTGCCAGCAGCAGCGGGACAGGCAAATACAATGAGCAGTTCTTC. This gives the protein CASSSGTGKYNEQFF. The V call is TRBV7-2, the J call TRBJ2-1; D might be TRBD1 (8 bases). The V end was cut by 5 bases, the J end by 4 bases, with 15 bases between. The CDR3 spans 15 residues. Per germline, CDR1 SGHTA and CDR2 FQGNSA.

V is TRBV7-2 and J is TRBJ2-5; D perhaps matches TRBD2 (5 bases). V dropped 4 bases and J dropped 5 bases, with 20 bases sitting between them. The CDR3 sequence is 16 residues long. Germline assignment: CDR1 SGHTA and CDR2 FQGNSA. The CDR3 loop is CASSYQTTPPGETQYF. The CDR3 nucleotides read TGTGCCAGCAGCTATCAGACGACCCCCCCGGGGGAGACCCAGTACTTC. Full variable domain (remainder filled in from reference TRBV7-2 and TRBJ2-5): GAGVSQSPSNKVTEKGKDVELRCDPISGHTALYWYRQSLGQGLEFLIYFQGNSAPDKSGLPSDRFSAERTGGSVSTLTIQRTQQEDSAVYLCASSYQTTPPGETQYFGPGTRLLVL.

The chain joins TRBV29-1 to TRBJ1-1; 8 nucleotides align to TRBD1. Germline V gene data show CDR1 as SQVTM and CDR2 as ANQGSEA. The CDR3 extends over 14 amino acids. Trimming at V came to 6 bases and at J to 4 bases, leaving 10 bases not matched to a gene. The CDR3 DNA follows: TGCAGCGTCCTAGGGTTACAGGGGGGCACTGAAGCTTTCTTT. This encodes CSVLGLQGGTEAFF. Full variable domain (rest looked up from reference TRBV29-1 and TRBJ1-1): SAVISQKPSRDICQRGTSLTIQCQVDSQVTMMFWYRQQPGQSLTLIATANQGSEATYESGFVIDKFPISRPNLTFSTLTVSNMSPEDSSIYLCSVLGLQGGTEAFFGQGTRLTVV.